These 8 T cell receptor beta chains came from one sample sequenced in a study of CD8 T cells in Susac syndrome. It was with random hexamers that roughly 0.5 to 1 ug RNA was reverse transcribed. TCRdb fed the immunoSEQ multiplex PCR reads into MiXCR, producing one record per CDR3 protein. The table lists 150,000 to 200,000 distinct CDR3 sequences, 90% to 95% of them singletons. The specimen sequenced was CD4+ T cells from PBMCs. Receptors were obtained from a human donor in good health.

The CDR3 spells CASSRTGPGTGELFF. Here the CDR3 DNA reads TGTGCCAGCAGCCGCACGGGTCCGGGGACCGGGGAGCTGTTTTTT. The gene calls are TRBV6-5 and TRBJ2-2; a possible D gene is TRBD2 (5 bases). The V gene's germline CDR1 is MNHEY and CDR2 SVGAGI. This CDR3 has 15 amino acids. Trimming cost V 6 bases and J 5 bases, with 16 bases left between them.

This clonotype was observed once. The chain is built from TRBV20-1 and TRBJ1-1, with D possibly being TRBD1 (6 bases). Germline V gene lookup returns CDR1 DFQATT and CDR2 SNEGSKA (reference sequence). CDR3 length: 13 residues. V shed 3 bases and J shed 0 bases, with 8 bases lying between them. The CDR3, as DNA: TGCAGTGCTAGGGACAGCGTGAACACTGAAGCTTTCTTT. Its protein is CSARDSVNTEAFF.

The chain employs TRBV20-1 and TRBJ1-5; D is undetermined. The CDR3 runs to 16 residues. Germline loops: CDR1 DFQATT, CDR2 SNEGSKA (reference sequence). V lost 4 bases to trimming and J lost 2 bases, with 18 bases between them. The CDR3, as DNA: TGCAGTGCTAATGATCCCGCCCGCCGCCGCAATCAGCCCCAGCATTTT. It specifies CSANDPARRRNQPQHF.

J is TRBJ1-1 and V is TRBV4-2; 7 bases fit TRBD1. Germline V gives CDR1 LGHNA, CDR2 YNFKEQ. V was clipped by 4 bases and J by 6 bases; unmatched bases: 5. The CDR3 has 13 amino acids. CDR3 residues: CASSLQGEAEAFF. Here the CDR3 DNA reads TGTGCCAGCAGCCTCCAGGGGGAAGCTGAAGCTTTCTTT.

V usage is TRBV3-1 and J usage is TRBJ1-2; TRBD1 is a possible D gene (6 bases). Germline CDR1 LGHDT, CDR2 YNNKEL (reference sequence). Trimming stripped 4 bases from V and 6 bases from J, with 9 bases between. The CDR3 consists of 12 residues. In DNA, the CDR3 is TGTGCCAGCAGCCGGGGGGCCCATGGCTACACCTTC. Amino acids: CASSRGAHGYTF. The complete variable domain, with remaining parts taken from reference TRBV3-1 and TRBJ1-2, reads DTAVSQTPKYLVTQMGNDKSIKCEQNLGHDTMYWYKQDSKKFLKIMFSYNNKELIINETVPNRFSPKSPDKAHLNLHINSLELGDSAVYFCASSRGAHGYTFGSGTRLTVV.

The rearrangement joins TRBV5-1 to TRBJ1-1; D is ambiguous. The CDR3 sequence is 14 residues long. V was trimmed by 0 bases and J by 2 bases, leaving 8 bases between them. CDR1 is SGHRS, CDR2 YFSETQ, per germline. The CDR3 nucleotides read TGCGCCAGCAGCTTGGAGCTTCTTAACACTGAAGCTTTCTTT. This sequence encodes CASSLELLNTEAFF.

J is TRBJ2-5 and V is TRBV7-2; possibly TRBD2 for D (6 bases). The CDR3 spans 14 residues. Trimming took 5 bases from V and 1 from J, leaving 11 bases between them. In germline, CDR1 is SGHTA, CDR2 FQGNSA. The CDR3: CASSPPGGQETQYF. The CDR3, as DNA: TGTGCCAGCAGCCCGCCCGGGGGCCAAGAGACCCAGTACTTC.

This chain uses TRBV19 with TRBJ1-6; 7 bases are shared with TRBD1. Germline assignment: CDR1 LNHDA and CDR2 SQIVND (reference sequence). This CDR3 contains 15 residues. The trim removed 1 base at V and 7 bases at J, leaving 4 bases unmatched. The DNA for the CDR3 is TGTGCCAGTAGTATAGTCGCGGGACAGAATTCACCCCTCCACTTT. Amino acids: CASSIVAGQNSPLHF.